The 8 T cell receptor beta chains presented below share a single source sample, sequenced in a study of T-cell memory formation after mild COVID-19. Each CDR3 protein gets one entry after TCRdb re-called the 5' RACE reads with MiXCR. The sample lists roughly 610,000 distinct CDR3 sequences, 15% to 20% occurring once. Sequenced material: PBMCs or a T cell subset sorted from them (not recorded which). These receptor sequences come from an adult woman who had mild COVID-19 (a few samples of this study predate the infection). Cell type and time point are not known.

The rearrangement uses TRBV7-9 and TRBJ2-1; 7 nucleotides line up with TRBD1. Germline CDR1 and CDR2: SEHNR and FQNEAQ (reference sequence). The junction had 12 bases not matched to a gene; V was cut back by 0 bases and J by 4 bases. This CDR3 spans 18 amino acids. CDR3 DNA: TGTGCCAGCAGCTTAGCGAAAGACGGGACAGCCTTTTACAATGAGCAGTTCTTC. Residues: CASSLAKDGTAFYNEQFF. Together with reference TRBV7-9 and TRBJ2-1, the CDR3 gives the full variable domain: DTGVSQNPRHKITKRGQNVTFRCDPISEHNRLYWYRQTLGQGPEFLTYFQNEAQLEKSRLLSDRFSAERPKGSFSTLEIQRTEQGDSAMYLCASSLAKDGTAFYNEQFFGPGTRLTVL.

V is TRBV12-3 or TRBV12-4 and J is TRBJ2-3, with D hard to call. Trimming cost V 6 bases and J 4 bases, with 17 bases left between them. The CDR3 length is 15 residues. This chain's CDR3 is CASRPDTRWADTQYF. The CDR3 DNA reads TGTGCCAGCAGGCCCGACACCCGATGGGCAGATACGCAGTATTTT.

The rearrangement links TRBV5-5 to TRBJ1-2; TRBD1 is a possible D gene (6 bases). This CDR3 has 16 amino acids. CDR1 and CDR2 from the germline V gene are SGHKS and YYEKEE (reference sequence). The ends were cut back, 4 bases at V and 0 bases at J, with 16 bases in the middle. The CDR3 sequence: CASSGGAGGSNYGYTF. The CDR3 coding sequence is TGTGCCAGCAGCGGGGGGGCGGGCGGCTCTAACTATGGCTACACCTTC.

This clonotype occurred many times. The gene calls are TRBV5-1 and TRBJ2-7, with D possibly TRBD2 on 6 matching bases. The CDR3 is 14 amino acids. V was shortened by 0 bases and J by 4 bases, with 11 bases between the two germline ends. Germline lookup yields CDR1 SGHRS and CDR2 YFSETQ. The CDR3 nucleotides read TGCGCCAGCAGCTTGGGAGCGGGCCCTTACGAGCAGTACTTC. Protein product: CASSLGAGPYEQYF.

V and J are TRBV2 and TRBJ2-1, with TRBD1 matching over 7 bases. This CDR3 has 13 residues. Losses at the gene ends were 2 bases for V and 6 bases for J; bases not matched to a gene: 1. CDR1 is SNHLY, CDR2 FYNNEI, per germline. The CDR3 here is CASSEPGGNEQFF. The CDR3 DNA sequence: TGTGCCAGCAGTGAACCAGGGGGCAATGAGCAGTTCTTC.

In this sample, this clonotype turned up a few times. This chain uses TRBV3-1 with TRBJ2-5; 13 bases fit TRBD2. The germline CDR1 and CDR2 sequences are LGHDT and YNNKEL (reference sequence). The CDR3 is 19 amino acids. The V and J ends lost 5 bases and 7 bases, in that order; junction bases with no gene match: 19. The DNA for the CDR3 is TGTGCCAGCAGCGAGAACGGACTAGCGGGGGCCTCGGATTTTGGGACCCAGTACTTC. It translates to CASSENGLAGASDFGTQYF.

The CDR3 coding sequence is TGCAGCGTTGGGTGGAGCAGCGAGACCCAGTACTTC. It yields the protein CSVGWSSETQYF. The rearrangement joins TRBV29-1 to TRBJ2-5, with D uncertain. CDR3 length equals 12 residues. The V end lost 4 bases, the J end lost 5 bases, and 11 bases lay between the germline ends. The germline gives CDR1 SQVTM, CDR2 ANQGSEA.

The V and J genes are TRBV9 and TRBJ1-2; D remains ambiguous. Germline V gives CDR1 SGDLS, CDR2 YYNGEE. The CDR3 is made up of 15 amino acids. V was trimmed by 3 bases and J by 2 bases, leaving 14 bases between them. CDR3 amino acids: CASSAVLNENYGYTF. The CDR3 region has the DNA TGTGCCAGCAGCGCCGTCCTAAACGAGAACTATGGCTACACCTTC.